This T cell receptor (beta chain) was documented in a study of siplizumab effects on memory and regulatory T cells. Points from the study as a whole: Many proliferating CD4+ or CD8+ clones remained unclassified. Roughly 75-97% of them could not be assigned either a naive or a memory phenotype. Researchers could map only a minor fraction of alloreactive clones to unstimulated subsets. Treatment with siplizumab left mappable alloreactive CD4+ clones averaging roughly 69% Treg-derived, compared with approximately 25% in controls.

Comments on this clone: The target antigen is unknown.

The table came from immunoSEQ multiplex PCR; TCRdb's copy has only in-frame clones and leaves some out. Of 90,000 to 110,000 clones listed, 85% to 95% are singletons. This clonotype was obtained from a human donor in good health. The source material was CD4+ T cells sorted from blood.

The CDR3 spells CASSPVQEKGYGYTF. CDR3 bases: TGTGCCAGCTCACCAGTTCAGGAGAAGGGCTATGGCTACACCTTC. This chain connects TRBV18 to TRBJ1-2; no definite D call. Looked up from germline, CDR1 is KGHSH and CDR2 is LQKENI. V was cut by 2 bases and J by 4 bases, with 14 bases left in between. The CDR3 covers 15 residues.